The rows below give T cell receptor beta chains drawn from one sample of a study of blood T cell repertoires in COVID-19. The data were produced by immunoSEQ multiplex PCR, yet TCRdb's version contains in-frame clones alone and is incomplete. The sample holds over 250,000 clones, roughly 87% seen once. Sequencing input: peripheral blood. These TCRs come from a human donor in a cohort sampled during active COVID-19. Both conserved end residues are part of each CDR3. The D gene is left open where the match is weak. Part of the rows lack a size; the others show once, few, many or a class for expanded clones.

v_gene	abundance	d_gene	j_gene	CDR3nt	CDR3aa
TRBV27	few	-	TRBJ2-3	TGTGCCAGCAGTATAAGCTTAGACACAGATACGCAGTATTTT	CASSISLDTDTQYF
TRBV19	-	-	TRBJ2-1	TGTGCCAGTAGTAGCCCGGGACTCCGGTACAATGAGCAGTTCTTC	CASSSPGLRYNEQFF
TRBV5-4	-	TRBD1	TRBJ2-1	TGTGCCAGCAGCTCCGGACAGGGGGCCTACAATGAGCAGTTCTTC	CASSSGQGAYNEQFF
TRBV19	-	TRBD1	TRBJ1-2	TGTGCCACCCTAGCTACCGGGACAGGAGCCTCCCAGGGCGGTGGCTACACCTTC	CATLATGTGASQGGGYTF
TRBV2	-	-	TRBJ1-1	TGTGCCAGCAGTGAAGAAGGGGTGGCGAACACTGAAGCTTTCTTT	CASSEEGVANTEAFF
TRBV5-1	-	TRBD1	TRBJ2-2	TGCGCCAGCAGCTTGGAGGATGGGACAGGGGATTGGGGCGGGGAGCTGTTTTTT	CASSLEDGTGDWGGELFF
TRBV19	-	TRBD1	TRBJ1-6	TGTGCCACCCGGGACAGGGGCCGGGGGGATATTTCACCCCTCCACTTT	CATRDRGRGDISPLHF
TRBV14	-	-	TRBJ2-5	TGTGCCAGCAGCGTACCAGGGGTAGAGACCCAGTACTTC	CASSVPGVETQYF
TRBV5-6	-	TRBD2	TRBJ2-4	TGTGCCAGCAGCCAGAGCGGGGGAGCCAAAAACATTCAGTACTTC	CASSQSGGAKNIQYF
TRBV9	-	TRBD2	TRBJ2-3	TGTGCCAGCAGCGTCACCGGGACTATCACAGATACGCAGTATTTT	CASSVTGTITDTQYF
TRBV3-1/TRBV3-2	-	-	TRBJ2-1	TGTGCCAGCAGCACCCTAGGGGACAATGAGCAGTTCTTC	CASSTLGDNEQFF
TRBV9	-	-	TRBJ2-3	TGTGCCAGCAGGAGTCAGGAGGGCCCAGATACGCAGTATTTT	CASRSQEGPDTQYF
TRBV19	-	-	TRBJ1-4	TGTGCCAGTAGTGCTATCGGGGGAGGAAAGGAAAAACTGTTTTTT	CASSAIGGGKEKLFF
TRBV5-5	-	-	TRBJ2-1	TGTGCCAGCAGCGCGGACTATGAGCAGTTCTTC	CASSADYEQFF
TRBV7-2	-	-	TRBJ2-3	TGTGCCAGCAGCTTAGGGGTGCTGGGGCCGCAGTATTTT	CASSLGVLGPQYF
TRBV9	-	-	TRBJ2-7	TGTGCCAGCAGCGTGTATGCAGGCCACCCCGAGCAGTACTTC	CASSVYAGHPEQYF
TRBV7-2	-	-	TRBJ1-3	TGTGCCAGCAGCTTTACCCGAAATACAAGAAACACCATATATTTT	CASSFTRNTRNTIYF
TRBV29-1	-	-	TRBJ1-1	TGCAGCGCTTTACAGGGAATGAACACTGAAGCTTTCTTT	CSALQGMNTEAFF
TRBV27	-	TRBD2	TRBJ2-1	TGTGCCAGCAGCTACCTAGCGGGAGTAACAAAGGAGCAGTTCTTC	CASSYLAGVTKEQFF
TRBV7-3	-	TRBD2	TRBJ2-2	TGTGCCAGCAGCCCAGGGAGGGACACCGGGGAGCTGTTTTTT	CASSPGRDTGELFF
TRBV19	-	TRBD2	TRBJ2-5	TGTGCCAGTAGTATTAGCGGGAGAGGAGAGACCCAGTACTTC	CASSISGRGETQYF
TRBV7-2	-	-	TRBJ2-1	TGTGCCAGCAGCTTAGATACAGGTAACAATGAGCAGTTCTTC	CASSLDTGNNEQFF
TRBV5-1	-	TRBD1	TRBJ2-7	TGCGCCAGCAGCCGGGACAGATCCTACGAGCAGTACTTC	CASSRDRSYEQYF
TRBV6-5	few	-	TRBJ1-1	TGTGCCAGCAGCCGTAACAGGAAATCCTCTGAAGCTTTCTTT	CASSRNRKSSEAFF
TRBV13	-	-	TRBJ2-5	TGTGCCAGCAGCTCGTTGATGGGAGCCCAAGAGACCCAGTACTTC	CASSSLMGAQETQYF
TRBV3-1/TRBV3-2	-	-	TRBJ1-4	TGTGCCAGCAGCGCTTACAGGGATGAAAAACTGTTTTTT	CASSAYRDEKLFF
TRBV15	-	-	TRBJ1-4	TGTGCCACCAGCAGAGACCGGGGAGCAACTAATGAAAAACTGTTTTTT	CATSRDRGATNEKLFF
TRBV7-3	-	-	TRBJ2-1	TGTGCCAGCAGCGCCAAAGCGACTAATGAGCAGTTCTTC	CASSAKATNEQFF
TRBV6-2/TRBV6-3	many	-	TRBJ2-7	TGTGCCAGCAGTTCGACAGCTCAGAACTCCTACGAGCAGTACTTC	CASSSTAQNSYEQYF
TRBV5-1	-	-	TRBJ1-1	TGCGCCAGCTCAGAGAGTCCGATACAGGGAAGCACTGAAGCTTTCTTT	CASSESPIQGSTEAFF
TRBV3-1/TRBV3-2	-	-	TRBJ2-7	TGTGCCAGCAGCCAGTCCGGAGGAGGGTACGAGCAGTACTTC	CASSQSGGGYEQYF
TRBV15	-	TRBD2	TRBJ2-1	TGTGCCTTGGGCGGGGGAGGCAATGAGCAGTTCTTC	CALGGGGNEQFF